This TCR beta chain derives from a study of identical twins. General study points: Insertions were fewer in abundant cord blood beta clonotypes, whereas memory repertoires showed none of this pattern.

Via MiXCR, TCRdb re-called the 5' RACE reads, giving one row per CDR3 protein. The table has 400,000 or so distinct CDR3 sequences, roughly 9% seen once. The germline V gene encodes CDR1 LNHDA and CDR2 SQIVND (reference sequence). The V end lost 8 bases, the J end lost 8 bases, and 15 bases lay between the germline ends. CDR3 length equals 13 residues. This clonotype was seen many times. What it recognizes is unknown. The sample was naive T cells sorted from blood. The chain has TRBV19 and TRBJ2-2; D remains unclear. The clonotype originates from a woman in her forties or fifties in good health. The DNA for the CDR3 is TGTGCCAGTTCCTCGACCCTTTCGGGGGAGCTGTTTTTT. Its translation: CASSSTLSGELFF.